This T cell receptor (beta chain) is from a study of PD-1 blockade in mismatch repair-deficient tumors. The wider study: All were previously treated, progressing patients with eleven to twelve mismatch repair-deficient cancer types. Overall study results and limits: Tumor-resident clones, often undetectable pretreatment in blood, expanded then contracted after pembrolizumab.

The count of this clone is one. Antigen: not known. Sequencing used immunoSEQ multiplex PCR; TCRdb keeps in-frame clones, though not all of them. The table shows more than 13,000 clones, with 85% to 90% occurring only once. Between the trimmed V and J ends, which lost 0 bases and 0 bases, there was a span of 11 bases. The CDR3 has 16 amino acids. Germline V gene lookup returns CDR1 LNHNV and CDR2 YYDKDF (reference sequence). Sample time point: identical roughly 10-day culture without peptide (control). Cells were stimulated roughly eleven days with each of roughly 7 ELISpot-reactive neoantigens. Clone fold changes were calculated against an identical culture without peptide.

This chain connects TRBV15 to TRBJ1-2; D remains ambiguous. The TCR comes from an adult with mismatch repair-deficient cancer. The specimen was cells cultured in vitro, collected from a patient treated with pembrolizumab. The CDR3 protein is CATSRDLVGANYGYTF. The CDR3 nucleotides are TGTGCCACCAGCAGAGATTTGGTGGGAGCTAACTATGGCTACACCTTC.